Listed here are 15 T cell receptor beta chains from one sample, sequenced in a study of shared clonotypes between healthy human individuals. The data were produced by immunoSEQ multiplex PCR, yet TCRdb's version contains in-frame clones alone and is incomplete. The sample lists 2,100,000 or so clones; approximately 95% were seen once. Sequencing was performed on naive CD4+ T cells sorted from blood. The subset is: CD45RA+ positively selected. The source is a man between 18 and 29 years old in good health.

The V gene is TRBV4-1, the J gene TRBJ2-7, with unresolved D. Germline-derived CDR1 and CDR2 are MGHRA and YSYEKL. Trimming removed 2 bases from V and 7 bases from J, with 12 bases in between. The CDR3 has 13 residues. DNA for the CDR3: TGCGCCAGCAGCCAATCAAGTCGGCAGGAGCAGTACTTC. As protein: CASSQSSRQEQYF.

CDR3 in amino acids: CASSDPRVSTDTQYF. The CDR3 region has the DNA TGTGCCAGCAGCGACCCGCGGGTGAGCACAGATACGCAGTATTTT. The V gene is TRBV9, the J gene TRBJ2-3, with D possibly TRBD2 on 5 matching bases. Germline V CDR1 and CDR2: SGDLS, YYNGEE. Trimming stripped 3 bases from V and 0 bases from J, with 11 bases between. The CDR3 loop spans 15 amino acids.

V is TRBV18 and J is TRBJ2-7; TRBD1 matches 11 bases. Looked up from germline, CDR1 is KGHSH and CDR2 is LQKENI. The junction had 6 bases not matched to a gene; V was cut back by 4 bases and J by 7 bases. The CDR3 has 14 residues. The CDR3 reads CASSQDRGREEQYF. DNA for the CDR3: TGTGCCAGCTCACAGGACAGGGGGCGGGAAGAGCAGTACTTC.

The count of this clone is one. This chain joins TRBV13 and TRBJ1-1; D possibly corresponds to TRBD1 (6 bases). V lost 5 bases to trimming and J lost 4 bases, with 20 bases between them. Looked up from germline, CDR1 is PRHDT and CDR2 is FYEKMQ (reference sequence). The CDR3 covers 16 residues. In nucleotides, the CDR3 is TGTGCCAGCAGCCCCTCCGGGTGGGGGGCGCGCACTGAAGCTTTCTTT. It yields the protein CASSPSGWGARTEAFF. The whole variable domain, remainder taken from reference TRBV13 and TRBJ1-1, is AAGVIQSPRHLIKEKRETATLKCYPIPRHDTVYWYQQGPGQDPQFLISFYEKMQSDKGSIPDRFSAQQFSDYHSELNMSSLELGDSALYFCASSPSGWGARTEAFFGQGTRLTVV.

In regard to this clone: Other DNA variants within this sample encode the same CDR3. The chain carries TRBV27 and TRBJ1-1; 7 positions match TRBD1. Per the germline V gene, CDR1 is MNHEY and CDR2 is SMNVEV (reference sequence). V was clipped by 0 bases and J by 0 bases; unmatched bases: 1. This CDR3 spans 15 amino acids. CDR3 region: CASSLSGQVNTEAFF. The CDR3 nucleotides read TGTGCCAGCAGTTTATCTGGACAGGTGAACACTGAAGCTTTCTTT.

The rearrangement links TRBV19 to TRBJ1-2; D gene unclear. The CDR3 spans 14 residues. CDR1 LNHDA and CDR2 SQIVND come from the germline V gene (reference sequence). Deletions cut 6 bases from V and 4 bases from J, with 15 bases between. The chain's CDR3 is CASRFAAGRYGYTF. CDR3 coding DNA: TGTGCCAGTAGATTTGCGGCAGGACGCTATGGCTACACCTTC.

The V and J genes are TRBV7-3 and TRBJ2-3; D might be TRBD1 (5 bases). The CDR3 is made up of 15 amino acids. Per the germline V gene, CDR1 is SGHTA and CDR2 is FQGTGA. V lost 6 bases and J 3 bases, leaving 16 bases between the germline ends. The CDR3 loop reads CASSQRAGQTDTQYF. The CDR3 DNA reads TGTGCCAGCAGTCAAAGGGCAGGGCAAACAGATACGCAGTATTTT. Combining the CDR3 with reference TRBV7-3 and TRBJ2-3 gives the whole variable domain GAGVSQTPSNKVTEKGKYVELRCDPISGHTALYWYRQSLGQGPEFLIYFQGTGAADDSGLPNDRFFAVRPEGSVSTLKIQRTERGDSAVYLCASSQRAGQTDTQYFGPGTRLTVL.

This clone was seen a single time. V is TRBV14 and J is TRBJ1-6; no reliable D call. The germline CDR1 and CDR2 sequences are SGHDN and FVKESK. This CDR3 is built from 16 residues. Trimming removed 1 base at V and 7 bases at J, with 14 bases between. CDR3 region: CASSQGTGSRNSPLHF. The CDR3, as DNA: TGTGCCAGCAGCCAAGGGACGGGATCGAGGAATTCACCCCTCCACTTT.

A single count supports this clone. J is TRBJ2-7 and V is TRBV10-3, with a weak D call TRBD2 (5 bases). Trimming stripped 0 bases from V and 2 bases from J, with 8 bases between. Germline CDR1 ENHRY, CDR2 SYGVKD. The CDR3 totals 14 residues. Here the CDR3 DNA reads TGTGCCATCAGTGAGTCTGAGGGCCCCTACGAGCAGTACTTC. It codes for CAISESEGPYEQYF.

V usage is TRBV10-3 and J usage is TRBJ1-2, with a tentative D call TRBD1 (6 bases). The length of the CDR3 is 14 residues. V was shortened by 8 bases and J by 4 bases, with 17 bases between the two germline ends. Germline loops: CDR1 ENHRY, CDR2 SYGVKD. The CDR3 loop is CAIRRGRVSYGYTF. CDR3 bases: TGTGCCATCCGGAGGGGGAGGGTATCCTATGGCTACACCTTC.

This chain joins TRBV11-2 and TRBJ2-2; perhaps TRBD1 as D (5 bases). Per germline, CDR1 SGHAT and CDR2 FQNNGV. The CDR3 is 14 amino acids. Trimming pared 4 bases from V and 7 bases from J, leaving 13 bases between. CDR3 loop: CASSWGQGIGELFF. Written as DNA, the CDR3 is TGTGCCAGCAGCTGGGGCCAGGGAATCGGGGAGCTGTTTTTT.

In its sample, this clone was seen once. V and J are TRBV5-4 and TRBJ1-6; 10 bases agree with TRBD1. V lost 3 bases to trimming and J lost 0 bases; unmatched junction nucleotides: 6. Germline assignment: CDR1 SGHNT and CDR2 YYREEE (reference sequence). The length of the CDR3 is 18 residues. The DNA of the CDR3 is TGTGCCAGCAGCTCCGGGACAGGGGTAGGCTCCTATAATTCACCCCTCCACTTT. It codes for CASSSGTGVGSYNSPLHF. The full variable domain, with the rest looked up from reference TRBV5-4 and TRBJ1-6, is ETGVTQSPTHLIKTRGQQVTLRCSSQSGHNTVSWYQQALGQGPQFIFQYYREEENGRGNFPPRFSGLQFPNYSSELNVNALELDDSALYLCASSSGTGVGSYNSPLHFGNGTRLTVT.

J is TRBJ1-5 and V is TRBV7-8, with D possibly being TRBD1 (5 bases). CDR3 length: 16 residues. Germline V gene sequence: CDR1 SGHVS, CDR2 FQNEAQ. Trimming cost V 0 bases and J 6 bases, with 15 bases left between them. As DNA, the CDR3 is TGTGCCAGCAGCTTAGCGGCGGACATGAGGGTTCAGCCCCAGCATTTT. It codes for CASSLAADMRVQPQHF.

This clone was seen once. The chain joins TRBV6-5 to TRBJ1-2, with D possibly TRBD1 on 6 matching bases. The ends were cut back, 5 bases at V and 14 bases at J, with 24 bases in the middle. The CDR3 is 14 amino acids. Germline CDR1 is MNHEY and CDR2 is SVGAGI. The CDR3 sequence is CASSPALNREGVTF. CDR3 in DNA: TGTGCCAGCAGTCCAGCGCTCAACAGGGAGGGTGTGACCTTC.

The chain has TRBV20-1 and TRBJ1-1; D uncertain. V lost 6 bases and J lost 9, with 14 bases in between. The germline CDR1 and CDR2 sequences are DFQATT and SNEGSKA (reference sequence). There are 11 residues in the CDR3. The CDR3 bases are TGCAGTGCCGCGGATGTCGAGAAAGCTTTCTTT. This codes for CSAADVEKAFF.